This T cell receptor (beta chain) appears in the sequencing data of a study of regulatory T cells in long-lasting Graves disease. Study-wide results and limits: TRBV28, TRBJ1-2 and TRBJ2-5 were segments that persistent disease favored.

Indicated time point: persistent/refractory GD, antithyroid drugs over 5 years with positive TRAb. From PBMCs, RNA was extracted and then used to make the TCR library. This clonotype was seen at least ten times. Its antigen is unknown. CDR3 size: 14 residues. J gave up 1 base and V 7 bases, and 3 bases lay outside the gene matches. Germline V CDR1 and CDR2: MNHNS, SASEGT. HTBI primers from iRepertoire and Arm-PCR of CDR3 regions yielded the TCR beta libraries. TCRdb processed the multiplex PCR reads anew with MiXCR; each CDR3 protein has one entry. Of 400,000 or so distinct CDR3 sequences listed, 20% to 25% are singletons.

The receptor was isolated from a female donor with Graves disease. The specimen was peripheral blood mononuclear cells (PBMCs), collected when the disease was refractory, from a patient treated with antithyroid drugs. This rearrangement joins TRBV6-1 to TRBJ2-7; 11 bases are a match to TRBD2. CDR3 DNA sequence: TGTGCCAGCAACCTAGCGGGAGGATCCTACGAGCAGTACTTC. Amino acids: CASNLAGGSYEQYF.